A single sample gave rise to the 14 T cell receptor beta chains below, sequenced in a study of Graves' ophthalmopathy and Graves' hyperthyroidism. Amplification of the TCR beta CDR3 regions used RNA transcripts (as template). Second-round multiplex PCR came after a first-round RT-PCR that employed HTBI primers. TCRdb passed the multiplex PCR reads through MiXCR, listing each CDR3 protein once. The sample holds about 700,000 distinct CDR3 sequences, approximately 40% seen once. The sample was peripheral blood. Receptors were obtained from an adult man with Graves' ophthalmopathy.

Comments on this clonotype: A much larger clone lies one base from this, so it may be a read error. The chain combines TRBV9 with TRBJ1-2; possible D gene TRBD1, 6 bases. Germline assignment: CDR1 SGDLS and CDR2 YYNGEE. V lost 4 bases to trimming and J lost 6 bases, with 16 bases between them. There are 14 residues in the CDR3. CDR3 DNA sequence: TGTGCCAGCAGCCCTCGGAGGGGGACTGATGGCTACACCTTC. Protein sequence: CASSPRRGTDGYTF. Together with reference TRBV9 and TRBJ1-2, the CDR3 gives the full variable domain: DSGVTQTPKHLITATGQRVTLRCSPRSGDLSVYWYQQSLDQGLQFLIQYYNGEERAKGNILERFSAQQFPDLHSELNLSSLELGDSALYFCASSPRRGTDGYTFGSGTRLTVV.

This chain connects TRBV11-2 to TRBJ2-5; 12 nucleotides line up with TRBD1. The V segment lost 4 bases and the J segment 5 bases; nucleotides outside the gene matches: 5. The CDR3 length is 15 residues. Germline lookup yields CDR1 SGHAT and CDR2 FQNNGV. The CDR3 nucleotides are TGTGCCAGCAGCTCGGATGGGACAGGGGGCGAGACCCAGTACTTC. Protein product: CASSSDGTGGETQYF.

This clonotype was seen ten or more times. The rearrangement uses TRBV10-3 and TRBJ2-7; 14 nucleotides line up with TRBD2. Germline CDR1 ENHRY, CDR2 SYGVKD. Losses at the gene ends were 6 bases for V and 6 bases for J; bases not matched to a gene: 4. The CDR3 loop spans 14 amino acids. CDR3 region: CAIRGLAGEGEQYF. DNA for the CDR3: TGTGCCATCAGGGGACTAGCGGGAGAGGGCGAGCAGTACTTC.

This chain links TRBV25-1 with TRBJ2-5, with D perhaps matching TRBD2 (5 bases). The CDR3 is 17 amino acids. V was clipped by 6 bases and J by 0 bases, with 20 bases between them. In germline, CDR1 is MGHDK, CDR2 SYGVNS. The CDR3 protein is CASSLAAGGPYQETQYF. The CDR3 DNA reads TGTGCCAGCAGCTTGGCTGCGGGTGGACCGTACCAAGAGACCCAGTACTTC.

A few counts support this clonotype. The V gene is TRBV6-5, the J gene TRBJ1-6; D not resolved. In germline, CDR1 is MNHEY, CDR2 SVGAGI. Trimming took off 6 bases at V and 4 bases at J, with 10 bases between the two ends. This CDR3 spans 14 amino acids. CDR3 DNA sequence: TGTGCCAGCAGGGGTGAGGGATATAATTCACCCCTCCACTTT. Protein: CASRGEGYNSPLHF.

This clonotype turned up a few times. The DNA for the CDR3 is TGCGCCAGCAGGTTTTCATCTGCAACTAATGAAAAACTGTTTTTT. Translation: CASRFSSATNEKLFF. The chain is built from TRBV5-1 and TRBJ1-4; unclear D gene. V lost 5 bases, J lost 0 bases, and 11 bases lay in between. Germline loops: CDR1 SGHRS, CDR2 YFSETQ. The CDR3 is 15 residues long.

Details on this clonotype: At one of its ends the junction is not consistent with the germline gene, which may arise from a read error. The rearrangement uses TRBV10-3 and TRBJ1-2, with D perhaps matching TRBD1 (6 bases). This CDR3 region has 16 residues. The V gene's germline CDR1 is ENHRY and CDR2 SYGVKD. CDR3 residues: CASSEPGSGEDYGYTF. In DNA form, the CDR3 reads TGTGCCAGCAGTGAGCCGGGATCAGGGGAGGACTATGGCTACACCTTC.

This clonotype has only a few counts. The V gene is TRBV28, the J gene TRBJ2-7; 9 nucleotides agree with TRBD1. Germline lookup yields CDR1 MDHEN and CDR2 SYDVKM. The CDR3 loop spans 13 amino acids. Trimming at V came to 3 bases and at J to 6 bases, leaving 3 bases not matched to a gene. As DNA, the CDR3 is TGTGCCAGCAGTTTCCGACAGGGGGGCGAGCAGTACTTC. Translating gives CASSFRQGGEQYF.

The chain carries TRBV5-4 and TRBJ2-3, with 7 bases that match TRBD1. Germline loops: CDR1 SGHNT, CDR2 YYREEE (reference sequence). J was trimmed by 2 bases and V by 0 bases; bases with no gene match: 6. The CDR3 length is 16 residues. CDR3 sequence reads: CASSLDTGDITDTQYF. DNA for the CDR3: TGTGCCAGCAGCTTGGATACAGGGGATATCACAGATACGCAGTATTTT.

This clonotype was seen many times. The chain carries TRBV20-1 and TRBJ1-3, with D possibly being TRBD1 (6 bases). Germline V lookup: CDR1 DFQATT, CDR2 SNEGSKA (reference sequence). V gave up 3 bases and J gave up 5 bases, with 17 bases separating them. CDR3 length equals 15 residues. CDR3 in amino acids: CSASHTGQRRNTIYF. CDR3 sequence (DNA): TGCAGTGCTAGCCACACAGGACAGAGAAGAAACACCATATATTTT.

The chain couples TRBV3-1 to TRBJ2-3; D is uncertain. Germline V gene lookup returns CDR1 LGHDT and CDR2 YNNKEL (reference sequence). The CDR3 runs to 13 residues. Trimming cost V 4 bases and J 3 bases, with 8 bases left between them. The CDR3 here is CASSPMPTDTQYF. CDR3 DNA sequence: TGTGCCAGCAGCCCAATGCCGACAGATACGCAGTATTTT.

The rearrangement uses TRBV20-1 and TRBJ2-7; a weak D match, TRBD1 (5 bases). Trimming took off 3 bases at V and 6 bases at J, with 15 bases between the two ends. CDR1 and CDR2 from the germline V gene are DFQATT and SNEGSKA (reference sequence). The CDR3 spans 13 residues. Here the CDR3 reads CSASLLTAREQYF. CDR3 DNA: TGCAGTGCTAGCCTCTTGACAGCTCGCGAGCAGTACTTC.

There are many counts of this clonotype. The rearrangement joins TRBV19 to TRBJ2-5, with 7 nucleotides matching TRBD2. The CDR3 totals 15 residues. The germline gives CDR1 LNHDA, CDR2 SQIVND (reference sequence). With V trimmed by 1 base and J by 2 bases, 4 bases remained unmatched. The chain's CDR3 is CASSIGGLPQETQYF. The CDR3 DNA is TGTGCCAGTAGTATAGGGGGACTACCTCAAGAGACCCAGTACTTC. Complete variable domain (other parts from reference TRBV19 and TRBJ2-5): DGGITQSPKYLFRKEGQNVTLSCEQNLNHDAMYWYRQDPGQGLRLIYYSQIVNDFQKGDIAEGYSVSREKKESFPLTVTSAQKNPTAFYLCASSIGGLPQETQYFGPGTRLLVL.

The V call is TRBV29-1, the J call TRBJ1-3; D unresolved. The germline CDR1 and CDR2 sequences are SQVTM and ANQGSEA. This CDR3 region has 15 residues. The CDR3 sequence is CQLTTVRTSGNTIYF. The CDR3 DNA follows: TGCCAGCTCACCACCGTTCGGACCTCTGGAAACACCATATATTTT.